The 27 T cell receptor beta chains presented below share a single source sample, sequenced in a study of T cell responses to AZD1222 COVID-19 vaccine. Sequenced by immunoSEQ multiplex PCR; TCRdb stores in-frame clones only, minus some. The data contain 120,000 or so clones, approximately 90% of them seen just once; the ten biggest clones take up approximately 7.6%. The sample in question was peripheral blood, obtained on day 0 of AZD1222 vaccination. Receptors were obtained from an adult in good health.

The chain carries TRBV6-5 and TRBJ1-6, with D maybe TRBD1 (6 bases). V lost 4 bases, J lost 7 bases, and 14 bases lay in between. Germline-derived CDR1 and CDR2 are MNHEY and SVGAGI. The CDR3 has 15 amino acids. CDR3 sequence (DNA): TGTGCCAGCAGTTGGAGACAGGCCGAAAATTCACCCCTCCACTTT. Translation: CASSWRQAENSPLHF.

This rearrangement joins TRBV28 to TRBJ1-4, with 7 bases aligning to TRBD1. V shed 4 bases and J 5 bases; nucleotides not matched to a gene: 10. This CDR3 contains 16 residues. Germline values: CDR1 MDHEN, CDR2 SYDVKM. DNA for the CDR3: TGTGCCAGCAGTTCCCACAGGGGCGGAGAGAATGAAAAACTGTTTTTT. Encoded protein: CASSSHRGGENEKLFF.

Points on this clone: This likely came from a read error, as a far larger clone is one base away. The V call is TRBV2, the J call TRBJ2-2, with D perhaps matching TRBD1 (5 bases). CDR3 length: 13 amino acids. With 5 bases removed from V and 1 base from J, the gap between germline ends came to 5 bases. Germline lookup yields CDR1 SNHLY and CDR2 FYNNEI. The CDR3 DNA sequence: TGTGCCAGCAGTAGGGGGAACACCGGGGAGCTGTTTTTT. Translated, it gives CASSRGNTGELFF.

The chain couples TRBV2 to TRBJ1-6; D gene uncertain. The V end was cut by 7 bases, the J end by 9 bases, with 13 bases between. The V gene's germline CDR1 is SNHLY and CDR2 FYNNEI. There are 13 residues in the CDR3. CDR3 residues: CASNGQRPSPLHF. The CDR3 region has the DNA TGTGCCAGCAACGGGCAGAGACCTTCACCCCTCCACTTT.

The chain joins TRBV27 to TRBJ1-5, with D uncertain. Per germline, CDR1 MNHEY and CDR2 SMNVEV (reference sequence). Trimming took off 2 bases at V and 3 bases at J, with 8 bases between the two ends. The CDR3 runs to 14 residues. In DNA form, the CDR3 reads TGTGCCAGCAGTTTAGCGGGAACCAATCAGCCCCAGCATTTT. Translating it yields CASSLAGTNQPQHF.

In its sample, this clone was seen once. V usage is TRBV5-1 and J usage is TRBJ1-2; D is undetermined. Germline V CDR1 and CDR2: SGHRS, YFSETQ. Trimming shortened V by 0 bases and J by 7 bases, and 13 bases separated the two germline ends. The CDR3 has 14 amino acids. The CDR3 bases are TGCGCCAGCAGCTTGGCTCTGGGCGTATCTGGCTACACCTTC. This encodes CASSLALGVSGYTF.

The V and J genes are TRBV11-3 and TRBJ2-1; 8 bases align to TRBD1. V lost 5 bases and J lost 7; bases outside the gene matches: 7. CDR1 and CDR2 (germline): SGHNT, YENEEA. CDR3 length: 14 amino acids. CDR3 coding DNA: TGTGCCAGCAGCAATGGACAGGGTAGAAATGAGCAGTTCTTC. Amino acid sequence: CASSNGQGRNEQFF. The variable domain in full, with the rest retrieved from reference TRBV11-3 and TRBJ2-1, is EAGVVQSPRYKIIEKKQPVAFWCNPISGHNTLYWYLQNLGQGPELLIRYENEEAVDDSQLPKDRFSAERLKGVDSTLKIQPAELGDSAVYLCASSNGQGRNEQFFGPGTRLTVL.

The chain is built from TRBV6-5 and TRBJ1-5; unclear D gene. V was cut by 0 bases and J by 4 bases, with 4 bases left in between. The CDR3 sequence is 13 residues long. CDR1 MNHEY and CDR2 SVGAGI come from the germline V gene. The CDR3: CASSYSVNQPQHF. The CDR3 DNA follows: TGTGCCAGCAGTTACTCGGTAAATCAGCCCCAGCATTTT.

The genes are TRBV7-6 and TRBJ2-4; D may be TRBD1 (5 bases). The CDR3 is 14 amino acids. Trimming took 0 bases from V and 9 from J, leaving 12 bases between them. CDR1 is SGHVS and CDR2 is FNYEAQ in the germline V gene. The DNA for the CDR3 is TGTGCCAGCAGCTTAGCGGCTCAGGGTAGCATTCAGTACTTC. As protein: CASSLAAQGSIQYF.

This chain joins TRBV28 and TRBJ1-6; perhaps TRBD1 as D (5 bases). The CDR3 totals 17 residues. The germline CDR1 and CDR2 sequences are MDHEN and SYDVKM. V was cut by 5 bases and J by 3 bases, with 17 bases left in between. The CDR3 sequence is CASSPLRDGVYNSPLHF. Here the CDR3 DNA reads TGTGCCAGCAGTCCGTTGAGGGACGGGGTCTATAATTCACCCCTCCACTTT.

V is TRBV4-1 and J is TRBJ1-1, with TRBD1 identical over 7 bases. Germline lookup yields CDR1 MGHRA and CDR2 YSYEKL. The CDR3 totals 13 residues. V was clipped by 2 bases and J by 6 bases; unmatched bases: 3. CDR3 in DNA: TGCGCCAGCAGCCAACAGGGGGGATCTGAAGCTTTCTTT. Translation: CASSQQGGSEAFF.

This clone turned up a few times. The rearrangement joins TRBV4-3 to TRBJ1-2; D remains unclear. Trimming stripped 0 bases from V and 8 bases from J, with 7 bases between. This CDR3 spans 12 amino acids. CDR1 and CDR2 from the germline V gene are LGHNA and YSLEER. The DNA of the CDR3 is TGCGCCAGCAGCCAAGACAGGCACGGCTACACCTTC. Translation gives CASSQDRHGYTF.

This sequence joins TRBV28 and TRBJ1-5, with a weak D call TRBD1 (6 bases). Germline lookup yields CDR1 MDHEN and CDR2 SYDVKM. V was clipped by 5 bases and J by 0 bases, with 17 bases between them. CDR3 length: 17 residues. CDR3 DNA: TGTGCCAGCAGTCCTCAAACAGGGTTACATAGCAATCAGCCCCAGCATTTT. The encoded protein is CASSPQTGLHSNQPQHF.

The rearrangement uses TRBV6-5 and TRBJ1-1; 7 nucleotides agree with TRBD1. This CDR3 spans 15 amino acids. V lost 2 bases and J lost 0; bases outside the gene matches: 3. From germline, CDR1 is MNHEY and CDR2 SVGAGI. CDR3 DNA: TGTGCCAGCAGTTACCTGGGACAGATGAACACTGAAGCTTTCTTT. Protein: CASSYLGQMNTEAFF.

The CDR3 reads CASSPAATNEKLFF. The CDR3 DNA reads as TGTGCCAGCTCACCGGCAGCAACTAATGAAAAACTGTTTTTT. The gene calls are TRBV18 and TRBJ1-4; D gene ambiguous. Germline CDR1 and CDR2: KGHSH and LQKENI. Trimming shortened V by 3 bases and J by 0 bases, and 5 bases separated the two germline ends. This CDR3 has 14 residues.

The chain is built from TRBV15 and TRBJ2-5; tentative D call: TRBD2 (5 bases). V was clipped by 2 bases and J by 4 bases, with 8 bases between them. From germline, CDR1 is LNHNV and CDR2 YYDKDF (reference sequence). The CDR3 spans 13 residues. CDR3 sequence: CATSRQGRETQYF. CDR3 DNA sequence: TGTGCCACCAGCAGACAAGGGAGAGAGACCCAGTACTTC.

This clone appeared a single time. V is TRBV30 and J is TRBJ2-5, with no clear D. The CDR3 totals 14 residues. The V gene lost 5 bases and the J gene lost 0 bases, with 13 bases spanning the gap. Germline V CDR1 and CDR2: GTSNPN, SVGIG (reference sequence). The CDR3 sequence is CAWDPSGNQETQYF. The CDR3 DNA reads as TGTGCCTGGGACCCCTCAGGCAACCAAGAGACCCAGTACTTC.

This clone was recorded once. This chain links TRBV19 with TRBJ1-2; D remains ambiguous. Germline V CDR1 and CDR2: LNHDA, SQIVND (reference sequence). The CDR3 sequence is 14 residues long. V lost 9 bases and J 2 bases, leaving 16 bases between the germline ends. CDR3 bases: TGTGCCAGATTCCTCTTCAGAGCAAACTATGGCTACACCTTC. As protein: CARFLFRANYGYTF.

This chain links TRBV2 with TRBJ2-1, with D possibly matching TRBD1 (7 bases). V was trimmed by 3 bases and J by 7 bases, leaving 22 bases between them. There are 17 residues in the CDR3. Germline CDR1 reads SNHLY; CDR2 reads FYNNEI. In DNA form, the CDR3 reads TGTGCCAGCAGTGAGCGATCATCAGGGGGGCTGGGGAATGAGCAGTTCTTC. Protein sequence: CASSERSSGGLGNEQFF.

The genes are TRBV7-6 and TRBJ2-1; D might be TRBD2 (6 bases). Germline values: CDR1 SGHVS, CDR2 FNYEAQ. This CDR3 is built from 14 residues. The V gene lost 1 base and the J gene lost 5 bases, with 9 bases spanning the gap. CDR3 DNA sequence: TGTGCCAGCAGCTTAGAAACTAGCCACAATGAGCAGTTCTTC. Encoded protein: CASSLETSHNEQFF.

This clone was observed a single time. The chain carries TRBV6-2 or TRBV6-3 and TRBJ2-1; D is unclear. This CDR3 comprises 13 residues. Germline loops: CDR1 MNHEY, CDR2 SVGEGT. Trimming left V 2 bases short and J 9 bases short, with 11 bases between. The CDR3 protein is CASSYASIGEQFF. DNA for the CDR3: TGTGCCAGCAGTTACGCGTCGATTGGTGAGCAGTTCTTC.

The V call is TRBV10-3, the J call TRBJ2-7; TRBD1 aligns across 9 bases. The CDR3 loop spans 18 amino acids. The germline gives CDR1 ENHRY, CDR2 SYGVKD. The trim removed 0 bases at V and 0 bases at J, leaving 9 bases unmatched. DNA of the CDR3: TGTGCCATCAGTGAGTCTCTGCTCCGGGACAGGGACTCCTACGAGCAGTACTTC. This translates into CAISESLLRDRDSYEQYF.

The rearrangement links TRBV28 to TRBJ2-5; the D gene is possibly TRBD1 (5 bases). CDR1 is MDHEN, CDR2 SYDVKM, per germline. This CDR3 has 15 residues. V dropped 5 bases and J dropped 5 bases, with 18 bases sitting between them. CDR3 nucleotides: TGTGCCAGCAGTCCCCTCGGCAGGGTCCAGGAGACCCAGTACTTC. It specifies CASSPLGRVQETQYF. The whole variable domain, filled in from reference TRBV28 and TRBJ2-5, reads DVKVTQSSRYLVKRTGEKVFLECVQDMDHENMFWYRQDPGLGLRLIYFSYDVKMKEKGDIPEGYSVSREKKERFSLILESASTNQTSMYLCASSPLGRVQETQYFGPGTRLLVL.

This clone was detected only a few times. The rearrangement uses TRBV5-1 and TRBJ2-7; tentatively, D is TRBD2 (5 bases). The CDR3 runs to 14 residues. CDR1 is SGHRS, CDR2 YFSETQ, per germline. V was clipped by 0 bases and J by 5 bases, with 12 bases between them. The CDR3 here is CASSLVRPGDEQYF. The CDR3 DNA is TGCGCCAGCAGCTTGGTACGCCCCGGGGACGAGCAGTACTTC.

The chain couples TRBV7-2 to TRBJ1-2; TRBD1 agrees at 10 bases. Trimming at V came to 5 bases and at J to 7 bases, leaving 19 bases not matched to a gene. The CDR3 has 18 residues. Germline CDR1 is SGHTA and CDR2 is FQGNSA. CDR3 region: CASSHNPMMTGGFSGYTF. The CDR3 DNA is TGTGCCAGCAGCCATAATCCTATGATGACAGGGGGCTTCTCTGGCTACACCTTC.

This chain joins TRBV18 and TRBJ2-5; D is possibly TRBD2 (6 bases). This CDR3 comprises 14 residues. From germline, CDR1 is KGHSH and CDR2 LQKENI. V lost 6 bases to trimming and J lost 0 bases, with 11 bases between them. The CDR3 protein is CASSPGEYQETQYF. The CDR3 nucleotides are TGTGCCAGCTCCCCGGGGGAGTACCAAGAGACCCAGTACTTC.

The J gene is TRBJ2-1, the V gene TRBV5-1; 12 nucleotides agree with TRBD2. Germline V gene sequence: CDR1 SGHRS, CDR2 YFSETQ. V was pared by 0 bases and J by 6 bases, with 10 bases of the junction left unmatched. The CDR3 is 18 residues long. CDR3: CASSLDGTLAGGSNEQFF. The DNA of the CDR3 is TGCGCCAGCAGCTTGGACGGGACACTAGCGGGAGGAAGCAATGAGCAGTTCTTC.